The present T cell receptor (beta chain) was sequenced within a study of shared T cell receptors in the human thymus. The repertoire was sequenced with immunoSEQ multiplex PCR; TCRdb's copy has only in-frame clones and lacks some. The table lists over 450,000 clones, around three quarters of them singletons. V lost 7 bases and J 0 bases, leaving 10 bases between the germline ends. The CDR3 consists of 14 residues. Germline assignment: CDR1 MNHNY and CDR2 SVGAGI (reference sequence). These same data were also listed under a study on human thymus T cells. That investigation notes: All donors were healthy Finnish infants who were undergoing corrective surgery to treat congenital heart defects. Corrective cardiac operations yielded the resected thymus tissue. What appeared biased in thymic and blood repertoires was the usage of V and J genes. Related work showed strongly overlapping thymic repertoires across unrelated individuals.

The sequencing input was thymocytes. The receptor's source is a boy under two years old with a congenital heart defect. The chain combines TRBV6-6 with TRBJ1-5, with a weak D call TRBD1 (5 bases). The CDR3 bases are TGTGCCAGCACCGGGGGGGATAGCAATCAGCCCCAGCATTTT. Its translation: CASTGGDSNQPQHF.